This TCR beta chain was sequenced during a study of radiotherapy plus CTLA-4 blockade in lung cancer. TCRdb keeps only in-frame clones here, not all; method: immunoSEQ multiplex PCR. The table has roughly 40,000 clones, about four fifths seen once; the top ten hold about 25%. Points from the study as a whole: Per reports, early blood T cell clone dynamics, plus interferon-beta, forecast response most strongly.

Remarks on this clone: Its antigen is unidentified.

This sequence originates from a human donor with non-small cell lung cancer that progressed on radiotherapy plus ipilimumab. The starting material was peripheral blood, obtained from a patient treated with radiotherapy plus ipilimumab.

CDR3 sequence reads: CASRDRTGGNTEAFF. The CDR3 DNA is TGTGCCAGCAGGGATAGGACAGGGGGGAACACTGAAGCTTTCTTT. The chain is built from TRBV2 and TRBJ1-1; 10 bases are a match to TRBD1. The CDR3 is 15 amino acids. Germline V gene sequence: CDR1 SNHLY, CDR2 FYNNEI. Trimming cost V 6 bases and J 1 base; bases outside gene matches: 5.